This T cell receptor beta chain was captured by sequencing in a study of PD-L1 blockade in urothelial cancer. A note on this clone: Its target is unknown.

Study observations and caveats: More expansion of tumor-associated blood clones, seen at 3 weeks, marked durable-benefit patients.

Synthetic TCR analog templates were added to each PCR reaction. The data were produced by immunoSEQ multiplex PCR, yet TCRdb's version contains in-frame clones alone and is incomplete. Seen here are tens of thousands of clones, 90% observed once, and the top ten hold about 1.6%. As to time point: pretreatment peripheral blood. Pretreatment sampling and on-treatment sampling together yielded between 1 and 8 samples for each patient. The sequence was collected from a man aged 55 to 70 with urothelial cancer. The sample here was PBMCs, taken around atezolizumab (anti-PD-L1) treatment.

The CDR3 sequence: CASSSGLAGGTSTDTQYF. CDR3 bases: TGTGCCAGCAGCTCGGGACTAGCGGGGGGAACTAGCACAGATACGCAGTATTTT. V and J are TRBV5-8 and TRBJ2-3; 15 bases agree with TRBD2. There are 18 residues in the CDR3. V lost 3 bases, J lost 0 bases, and 5 bases stayed unmatched. The germline V gene has CDR1 SGHTS and CDR2 YDEGEE.